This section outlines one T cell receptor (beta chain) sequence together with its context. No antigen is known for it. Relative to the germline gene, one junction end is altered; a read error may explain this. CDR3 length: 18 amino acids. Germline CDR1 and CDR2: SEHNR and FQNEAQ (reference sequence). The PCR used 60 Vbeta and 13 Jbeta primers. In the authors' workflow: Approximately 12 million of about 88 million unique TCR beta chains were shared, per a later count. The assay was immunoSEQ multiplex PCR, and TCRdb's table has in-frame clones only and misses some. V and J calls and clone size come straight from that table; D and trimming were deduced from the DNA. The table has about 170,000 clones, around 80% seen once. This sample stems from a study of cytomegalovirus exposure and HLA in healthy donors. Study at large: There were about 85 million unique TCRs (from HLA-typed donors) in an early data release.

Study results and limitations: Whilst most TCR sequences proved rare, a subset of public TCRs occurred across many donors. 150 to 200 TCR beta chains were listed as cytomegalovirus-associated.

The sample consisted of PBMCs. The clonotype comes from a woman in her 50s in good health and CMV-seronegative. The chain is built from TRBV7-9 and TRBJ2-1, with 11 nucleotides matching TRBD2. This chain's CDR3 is CSSSLGFSGRVTYNEQFF. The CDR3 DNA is TGTTCCAGCAGCTTAGGGTTTAGCGGGAGGGTCACCTACAATGAGCAGTTCTTC.